The 18 T cell receptor beta chains given below trace back to one sample, sequenced in a study of cytomegalovirus exposure and HLA in healthy donors (dated by TCRdb to about 2017). Library construction relied on the immunoSEQ multiplex PCR assay. A mixture of 60 forward primers for TCR Vbeta segments and 13 reverse primers for TCR Jbeta segments was used in the multiplex PCR. TCRdb stores this immuneACCESS table with in-frame sequences only. Part of the clones is absent; in the studies checked, under half of the shortfall reflects unresolved V genes, and no reason is known for the rest. The sample table holds under 150,000 clones, of which 70% to 80% were seen once. Roughly 1.5% of the sample lies in the top ten. Material for sequencing was PBMCs. These receptors came from a young woman in good health and CMV-seronegative.

The genes are TRBV9 and TRBJ1-2, with D tentatively TRBD1 (6 bases). V was shortened by 4 bases and J by 4 bases, with 14 bases between the two germline ends. The CDR3 has 14 residues. CDR1 is SGDLS and CDR2 is YYNGEE in the germline V gene. CDR3 sequence reads: CASSSQQGFYGYTF. CDR3 nucleotides: TGTGCCAGCAGCAGCCAACAGGGTTTCTATGGCTACACCTTC.

The CDR3 spells CASSSSGGGGYTF. CDR3 bases: TGTGCCAGCAGTTCCTCCGGGGGTGGTGGCTACACCTTC. The rearrangement links TRBV28 to TRBJ1-2; a possible D gene is TRBD1 (5 bases). CDR1 is MDHEN and CDR2 is SYDVKM in the germline V gene. The CDR3 extends over 13 amino acids. Trimming removed 4 bases from V and 7 bases from J, with 13 bases in between.

The chain combines TRBV6-5 with TRBJ1-4; maybe TRBD1 (6 bases). Germline values: CDR1 MNHEY, CDR2 SVGAGI. Trimming took off 8 bases at V and 4 bases at J, with 14 bases between the two ends. The CDR3 is 14 residues long. The CDR3 spells CASSGDGGNEKLFF. The CDR3 DNA sequence: TGTGCCAGCTCAGGGGACGGTGGTAATGAAAAACTGTTTTTT.

This clone was seen a single time. This chain joins TRBV7-8 and TRBJ2-7; perhaps TRBD2 as D (5 bases). The CDR3 consists of 16 residues. V lost 7 bases and J lost 6, with 25 bases in between. The germline V gene encodes CDR1 SGHVS and CDR2 FQNEAQ. CDR3 residues: CASTPSRVTLYLEQYF. The CDR3, as DNA: TGTGCCAGCACCCCGTCGAGGGTCACGCTTTATCTCGAGCAGTACTTC.

J is TRBJ1-2 and V is TRBV7-2, with D possibly TRBD1 on 6 matching bases. The CDR3 is 13 residues long. The V gene lost 3 bases and the J gene lost 7 bases, with 12 bases spanning the gap. Germline CDR1 reads SGHTA; CDR2 reads FQGNSA. DNA for the CDR3: TGTGCCAGCAGCTTCCGATCAGGGGTTGGCTACACCTTC. Encoded protein: CASSFRSGVGYTF.

The gene calls are TRBV29-1 and TRBJ1-2, with 7 bases aligning to TRBD1. The germline V gene encodes CDR1 SQVTM and CDR2 ANQGSEA. The J segment lost 4 bases and the V segment lost 4 bases, leaving 6 bases of the junction unmatched. The length of the CDR3 is 13 residues. CDR3 in amino acids: CSVGLGQSYGYTF. The CDR3 DNA reads as TGCAGCGTTGGCCTGGGACAGTCCTATGGCTACACCTTC. Looking up the rest from reference TRBV29-1 and TRBJ1-2 gives the full variable domain: SAVISQKPSRDICQRGTSLTIQCQVDSQVTMMFWYRQQPGQSLTLIATANQGSEATYESGFVIDKFPISRPNLTFSTLTVSNMSPEDSSIYLCSVGLGQSYGYTFGSGTRLTVV.

Here the CDR3 DNA reads TGTGCCAGCAGTTTACGGAACTATGGCTACACCTTC. Translating it yields CASSLRNYGYTF. The V and J genes are TRBV28 and TRBJ1-2; D call uncertain. Germline values: CDR1 MDHEN, CDR2 SYDVKM. There are 12 residues in the CDR3. V was pared by 2 bases and J by 2 bases, with 3 bases between.

The rearrangement joins TRBV5-1 to TRBJ2-1; 8 nucleotides match TRBD2. Germline V gene sequence: CDR1 SGHRS, CDR2 YFSETQ. The CDR3 totals 15 residues. V shed 2 bases and J 2 bases; nucleotides not matched to a gene: 3. The CDR3 sequence: CASSLLAEPYNEQFF. The CDR3 DNA follows: TGCGCCAGCAGCTTACTAGCGGAACCCTACAATGAGCAGTTCTTC.

This clone came up a few times. The chain combines TRBV28 with TRBJ2-1, with 11 nucleotides matching TRBD1. The germline gives CDR1 MDHEN, CDR2 SYDVKM. The CDR3 has 15 amino acids. Germline trimming cut 3 bases from V and 8 bases from J; bases unmatched to any gene: 6. CDR3 region: CASSLGGQGVDEQFF. The CDR3 DNA reads as TGTGCCAGCAGTTTGGGGGGACAGGGGGTCGATGAGCAGTTCTTC.

This rearrangement joins TRBV2 to TRBJ1-4; possible D gene TRBD1, 5 bases. Germline loops: CDR1 SNHLY, CDR2 FYNNEI. The CDR3 totals 15 residues. Trimming cost V 1 base and J 7 bases, with 13 bases left between them. This CDR3 is CASSEGAGGSEKLFF. The CDR3 bases are TGTGCCAGCAGTGAAGGAGCGGGGGGGAGTGAAAAACTGTTTTTT.

The chain uses TRBV28 and TRBJ1-2; TRBD1 matches 9 bases. V trimming: 5 bases; J trimming: 8 bases; junction bases outside the gene matches: 12. The CDR3 extends over 15 amino acids. From germline, CDR1 is MDHEN and CDR2 SYDVKM. In nucleotides, the CDR3 is TGTGCCAGCAGTCCACTGGACAGGGGTAAACTAGGCTACACCTTC. This gives the protein CASSPLDRGKLGYTF.

The CDR3 protein is CASSDRGLGRDNSPLHF. The CDR3 coding sequence is TGTGCCAGCAGCGACCGGGGATTGGGGAGGGATAATTCACCCCTCCACTTT. The chain links TRBV7-6 to TRBJ1-6; D is unresolved. CDR1 is SGHVS, CDR2 FNYEAQ, per germline. The CDR3 is 17 residues long. Trimming took off 5 bases at V and 5 bases at J, with 19 bases between the two ends.

This clone was observed a handful of times. CDR3 protein: CASSLAGTGKGYTF. The CDR3 nucleotides are TGCGCCAGCAGCTTGGCGGGGACAGGGAAGGGCTACACCTTC. This chain uses TRBV5-1 with TRBJ1-2, with 9 bases identical to TRBD1. CDR3 length: 14 amino acids. Germline V gene sequence: CDR1 SGHRS, CDR2 YFSETQ. J lost 8 bases, V lost 0 bases, and 5 bases had no gene match.

The V gene is TRBV2, the J gene TRBJ1-3, with D possibly TRBD1 on 6 matching bases. In germline, CDR1 is SNHLY, CDR2 FYNNEI. The length of the CDR3 is 18 residues. The ends were cut back, 3 bases at V and 0 bases at J, with 18 bases in the middle. Here the CDR3 DNA reads TGTGCCAGCAGTGATCTGGGGGCAGGCCCCTTCTCTGGAAACACCATATATTTT. It is translated as CASSDLGAGPFSGNTIYF.

The chain joins TRBV27 to TRBJ2-1; TRBD1 matches 7 bases. V shed 5 bases and J 9 bases; nucleotides not matched to a gene: 4. The CDR3 contains 12 residues. From germline, CDR1 is MNHEY and CDR2 SMNVEV (reference sequence). The CDR3 loop is CASSPQGIEQFF. Written as DNA, the CDR3 is TGTGCCAGCAGTCCACAGGGGATTGAGCAGTTCTTC.

The V call is TRBV4-1, the J call TRBJ2-1; 10 bases are a match to TRBD2. V gave up 0 bases and J gave up 10 bases; unmatched junction bases: 15. Per the germline V gene, CDR1 is MGHRA and CDR2 is YSYEKL. The CDR3 is 18 residues long. The CDR3 nucleotides read TGCGCCAGCAGCCAAGATTCCCAGCGGGGGGGCCTGCAGCAAGAGCAGTTCTTC. This sequence encodes CASSQDSQRGGLQQEQFF.

The chain has TRBV7-2 and TRBJ2-3; tentatively, D is TRBD1 (5 bases). Looked up from germline, CDR1 is SGHTA and CDR2 is FQGNSA. The germline V and J ends were trimmed by 3 bases and 4 bases, with 20 bases remaining between them. The CDR3 totals 17 residues. Written as DNA, the CDR3 is TGTGCCAGCAGCTTTCCATTCGGCAGGGAAGGTTCAGATACGCAGTATTTT. Protein product: CASSFPFGREGSDTQYF.

The chain recombines TRBV5-1 with TRBJ1-1; D might be TRBD1 (6 bases). Trimming stripped 5 bases from V and 5 bases from J, with 16 bases between. This CDR3 has 14 residues. Germline V CDR1 and CDR2: SGHRS, YFSETQ. The CDR3 protein is CASRSQGDFTEAFF. CDR3 DNA: TGCGCCAGCAGATCACAGGGAGATTTTACTGAAGCTTTCTTT. Full variable domain (rest looked up from reference TRBV5-1 and TRBJ1-1): KAGVTQTPRYLIKTRGQQVTLSCSPISGHRSVSWYQQTPGQGLQFLFEYFSETQRNKGNFPGRFSGRQFSNSRSEMNVSTLELGDSALYLCASRSQGDFTEAFFGQGTRLTVV.